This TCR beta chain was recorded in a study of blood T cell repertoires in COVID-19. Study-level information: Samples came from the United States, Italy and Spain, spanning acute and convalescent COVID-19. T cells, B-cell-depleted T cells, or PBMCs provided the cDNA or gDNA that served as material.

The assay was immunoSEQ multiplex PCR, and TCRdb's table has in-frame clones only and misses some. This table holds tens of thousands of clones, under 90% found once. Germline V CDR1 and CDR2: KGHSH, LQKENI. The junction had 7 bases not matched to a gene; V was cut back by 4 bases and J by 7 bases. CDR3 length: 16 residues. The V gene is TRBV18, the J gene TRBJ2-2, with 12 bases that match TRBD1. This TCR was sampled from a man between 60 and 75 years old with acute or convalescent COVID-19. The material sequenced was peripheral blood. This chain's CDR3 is CASSRPGQGADGELFF. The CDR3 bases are TGTGCCAGCTCACGCCCGGGACAGGGGGCCGACGGGGAGCTGTTTTTT.